This T cell receptor beta chain came from a study of blood T cell repertoires in COVID-19 (dated by TCRdb to between 2020 and 2021). Describing the broader study: Collaborator samples came from the United States, Italy and Spain and covered acute and convalescent phases of COVID-19. Where available, HLA class I and class II types were taken from metadata supplied by the sample provider and were not determined by assay-based typing. Deeply sampled blood TCRbeta repertoires from subjects exposed to, actively infected with, or recovered from COVID-19 were included in the dataset. The samples were drawn from two sources: the first 160 participants of the ongoing ImmuneRACE study, and 1,200 or so subjects contributed by 6 global collaborators. Nearly every sample came with metadata listing a de-identified subject ID, COVID-19 status, age in years and sex. The repertoires were released in a freely available public database intended as a resource for research on the immune response to SARS-CoV-2. The material from the prospective study consisted of cDNA or gDNA derived from T cells, B-cell-depleted T cells, or PBMCs.

The CDR3 starts with the cysteine, ends with the phenylalanine, and has 16 residues. The CDR3 DNA has 48 bases and is translated from base 1. The germline V and J ends show losses of 4 bases and 0 bases respectively, and no gene match explains 5 bases of the junction. In the germline V gene, CDR1 corresponds to SGHAT and CDR2 to FQNNGV. Concerning this clone: No cognate antigen has been identified for it. Per-nucleotide qualities are absent, and no much larger clonotype sits a single base away.

The study at large found these results: The quantity of clinical and demographic metadata differed by source and by participant and was supplied without curation.

TCRbeta CDR3 regions were amplified from genomic DNA by means of the immunoSEQ Assay, a bias-controlled multiplex PCR. The original methods were these. The number of nucleated cells in each sample was estimated from the amplification of reference gene primers within the assay. To quantify the absolute abundance of each unique TCRbeta CDR3 rearrangement, sequence reads were collapsed and filtered. For each sample, productive Simpson clonality was calculated as the square root of Simpson's diversity index across productive rearrangements. Drawn from immuneACCESS, this table holds only the in-frame rearrangements with V and J called that TCRdb kept. Clones are partly lost; checked studies trace under half to an unresolved V gene and leave the rest unexplained. The V and J calls and the clone size are those of that table, but D and trimming were determined from the DNA. The sample table records tens of thousands of clones; roughly 86% of these occur just once. The ten largest clonotypes hold approximately 8.1% of the sample.

Collaborating institutions collected whole blood in K2EDTA tubes following their own protocols. For TCRbeta analysis, collaborators shipped samples in one of three forms: frozen whole blood, isolated PBMCs, or DNA extracted from either of those sample types. The V and J genes are TRBV11-2 and TRBJ2-3, with 9 bases aligning to TRBD2. This receptor was obtained from an elderly man with active or convalescent COVID-19. The sample comprised peripheral blood. For the CDR3, the sequence is CASSSGLAGSTDTQYF. The nucleotide sequence is TGTGCCAGCAGCTCCGGGCTAGCGGGGAGCACAGATACGCAGTATTTT. Reference TRBV11-2 and TRBJ2-3 proteins supply the regions before and after the CDR3; the full variable domain is: EAGVAQSPRYKIIEKRQSVAFWCNPISGHATLYWYQQILGQGPKLLIQFQNNGVVDDSQLPKDRFSAERLKGVDSTLKIQPAKLEDSAVYLCASSSGLAGSTDTQYFGPGTRLTVL.